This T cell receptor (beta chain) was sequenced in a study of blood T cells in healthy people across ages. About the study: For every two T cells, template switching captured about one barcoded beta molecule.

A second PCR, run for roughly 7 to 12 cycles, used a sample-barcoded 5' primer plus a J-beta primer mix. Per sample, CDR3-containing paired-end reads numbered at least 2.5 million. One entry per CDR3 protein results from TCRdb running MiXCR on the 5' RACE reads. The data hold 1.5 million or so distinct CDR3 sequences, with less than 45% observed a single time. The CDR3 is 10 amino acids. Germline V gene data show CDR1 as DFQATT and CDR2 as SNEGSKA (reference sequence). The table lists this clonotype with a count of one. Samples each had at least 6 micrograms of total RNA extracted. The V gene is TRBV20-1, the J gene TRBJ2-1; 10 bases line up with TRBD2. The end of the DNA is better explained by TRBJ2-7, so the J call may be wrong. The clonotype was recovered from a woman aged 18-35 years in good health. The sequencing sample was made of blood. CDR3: CSLAGDEQYF. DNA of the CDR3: TGCAGTCTAGCGGGGGATGAGCAGTACTTC.